This T cell receptor (beta chain) was retrieved from a study of OX40 agonist ivuxolimab in advanced cancers. Notes on the research overall: Ivuxolimab, which targeted the costimulatory receptor OX40 (CD134), was an agonistic, fully human IgG2 monoclonal antibody. Partial responses occurred in three dose-escalation patients: two with cutaneous melanoma and one with hepatocellular carcinoma. Peripheral TCRbeta sequencing was intended to test whether TCR sequence diversity was altered and clonal T-cell expansion was caused by ivuxolimab. Patients were allowed to have had prior anti-PD-1, anti-PD-L1 or anti-CTLA-4 therapy, and roughly 40% of the dose-escalation patients had previously received checkpoint inhibitors. Intravenous ivuxolimab was administered to patients every 2 weeks at six dose levels: 0.01, 0.1, 0.3, 1.5, 3 and 10 mg/kg. Of the approximately 50 patients in dose escalation, about 20 had hepatocellular carcinoma, approximately 15 had melanoma, 9 had renal cell carcinoma and 9 had head and neck cancer. In the dose-escalation cohort, more than 80% of patients were male, and the mean age was 60 years with a range of roughly 20 to 85. The paper covers the monotherapy dose-escalation part of the phase I ivuxolimab trial, which included N of about 56 patients. What the work shows at the level of the full study, not this receptor alone: Clonal expansion of both CD4+ and CD8+ blood T cells was observed from baseline to week 6 at doses 0.1 to 3.0 mg/kg. The antigen specificity of the clonally expanded peripheral T cells was not determined. After ivuxolimab, expanded clones were on average more numerous among CD8+ T cells than among CD4+ T cells. Low levels of normalized T-cell clonal expansion were also seen in some patients who did not respond. Partial responders in the 0.1-3.0 mg/kg groups had among the lowest normalized peripheral clonal expansion, especially among CD8+ T cells.

For this clone: Its target antigen remains unknown. Base qualities are not provided; no much larger clone lies one nucleotide away.

Genomic DNA was isolated from the sorted cells so that the TCRbeta CDR3 region could be sequenced. The immunoSEQ Assay was used for sequencing of TCRbeta CDR3 regions. TCRdb provides this immuneACCESS table in a form limited to in-frame rearrangements. Some clones are lacking; in checked studies, under half of them reflect an unresolved V gene, and why the rest are absent is not known. This sample gives around 69,000 clones in total; around 89% of them show up just once. Jointly, the top ten make up 4% of the sample. Patients with autoimmune disease history or receiving systemic immunosuppression were excluded from the trial. Peripheral blood for TCR sequencing was collected from all dose cohorts at baseline, on cycle 4 day 1, and on cycle 7 day 1. The samples were drawn from a first-in-human, open-label, multicenter phase I dose-escalation trial of ivuxolimab. Adults with locally advanced or metastatic melanoma, renal cell, hepatocellular, or head and neck squamous cell carcinoma were enrolled in the trial. Before TCR sequencing, CD4+ T cells and CD8+ T cells from peripheral blood were sorted into separate populations.

After removal of 10 bases from V and 1 base from J, the junction retains 6 bases not matched to a gene. The CDR3 runs 13 residues from the cysteine to the phenylalanine. Kept here is only the CDR3 DNA, which spans 39 bases and is read in frame from base 1. From the germline V gene, CDR1 is MNHNS and CDR2 is SASEGT. The TCR sequence derives from an adult with an advanced solid tumor such as melanoma, head and neck, liver or kidney cancer. The sequencing used CD4+ or CD8+ T cells sorted from blood, collected in a trial of the OX40 agonist ivuxolimab. The chain employs TRBV6-1 and TRBJ1-1, with TRBD1 matching 7 junction bases. CDR3 protein: CATSGQPNTEAFF. The nucleotides read TGTGCCACCTCGGGACAGCCGAACACTGAAGCTTTCTTT.